This entry lists 24 T cell receptor beta chains sequenced from one sample in a study of T cell changes during pregnancy in multiple sclerosis. Some clones are missing from TCRdb's copy, which holds only in-frame ones; the method was immunoSEQ multiplex PCR. The sample shows over 50,000 clones, 70% to 90% of them seen only once. This specimen was peripheral blood, taken in the first trimester of pregnancy. The receptors derive from a female donor with multiple sclerosis, enrolled in a pregnancy study.

The chain carries TRBV18 and TRBJ2-2; 8 nucleotides match TRBD2. Trimming at V came to 3 bases and at J to 4 bases, leaving 7 bases not matched to a gene. This CDR3 comprises 16 residues. CDR1 is KGHSH and CDR2 is LQKENI in the germline V gene. DNA of the CDR3: TGTGCCAGCTCACCGTCTGACGGGAGGGTCACCGGGGAGCTGTTTTTT. The encoded protein is CASSPSDGRVTGELFF.

CDR3 protein: CASSPFSGPLRHTQYF. The CDR3 DNA reads TGTGCCAGCAGTCCCTTTAGCGGCCCCCTTAGGCATACGCAGTATTTT. The V and J genes are TRBV2 and TRBJ2-3; possibly TRBD2 for D (6 bases). Trimming removed 5 bases from V and 7 bases from J, with 22 bases in between. CDR3 size: 16 residues. Germline V lookup: CDR1 SNHLY, CDR2 FYNNEI.

This chain joins TRBV6-5 and TRBJ2-1; TRBD2 matches 7 bases. The CDR3 extends over 15 amino acids. The ends lost 5 bases at V and 1 base at J; junction bases unmatched: 5. CDR1 and CDR2 from the germline V gene are MNHEY and SVGAGI. CDR3 coding DNA: TGTGCCAGCAGTCCCTCTAGCGGTTCCTACAATGAGCAGTTCTTC. It specifies CASSPSSGSYNEQFF.

The V call is TRBV5-1, the J call TRBJ1-1; a weak D match, TRBD1 (6 bases). CDR1 SGHRS and CDR2 YFSETQ come from the germline V gene. Trimming left V 4 bases short and J 8 bases short, with 9 bases between. There are 11 residues in the CDR3. The CDR3 loop reads CASSGTGEAFF. The CDR3 bases are TGCGCCAGCAGCGGTACAGGGGAAGCTTTCTTT. Full variable domain (remainder filled in from reference TRBV5-1 and TRBJ1-1): KAGVTQTPRYLIKTRGQQVTLSCSPISGHRSVSWYQQTPGQGLQFLFEYFSETQRNKGNFPGRFSGRQFSNSRSEMNVSTLELGDSALYLCASSGTGEAFFGQGTRLTVV.

V usage is TRBV7-2 and J usage is TRBJ2-7, with TRBD1 matching over 7 bases. This CDR3 has 16 residues. Germline V lookup: CDR1 SGHTA, CDR2 FQGNSA. Losses at the gene ends were 5 bases for V and 4 bases for J; bases not matched to a gene: 14. CDR3 sequence: CASSPHGTVEGYEQYF. As DNA, the CDR3 is TGTGCCAGCAGCCCCCATGGGACAGTTGAAGGATACGAGCAGTACTTC. Full variable domain (remainder filled in from reference TRBV7-2 and TRBJ2-7): GAGVSQSPSNKVTEKGKDVELRCDPISGHTALYWYRQSLGQGLEFLIYFQGNSAPDKSGLPSDRFSAERTGGSVSTLTIQRTQQEDSAVYLCASSPHGTVEGYEQYFGPGTRLTVT.

This chain uses TRBV10-1 with TRBJ1-1; tentative D call: TRBD1 (5 bases). V was trimmed by 0 bases and J by 1 base, leaving 6 bases between them. The CDR3 has 14 amino acids. CDR1 and CDR2 from the germline V gene are WNHNN and SYGVQD (reference sequence). DNA of the CDR3: TGCGCCAGCAGTGAGTCTGGACAGAACACTGAAGCTTTCTTT. It translates to CASSESGQNTEAFF.

The rearrangement links TRBV28 to TRBJ1-2; no definite D call. V lost 3 bases, J lost 5 bases, and 7 bases lay in between. This CDR3 comprises 12 residues. Germline assignment: CDR1 MDHEN and CDR2 SYDVKM. The chain's CDR3 is CASSLRFYGYTF. The CDR3 DNA reads as TGTGCCAGCAGTTTGCGTTTTTATGGCTACACCTTC.

The chain links TRBV9 to TRBJ1-2, with 7 bases fitting TRBD1. CDR1 is SGDLS and CDR2 is YYNGEE in the germline V gene. The CDR3 loop spans 12 amino acids. The V gene end was trimmed by 4 bases and the J gene end by 5 bases; junction bases not matched to a gene: 2. The CDR3 reads CASSQGDYGYTF. Written as DNA, the CDR3 is TGTGCCAGCAGCCAGGGGGATTATGGCTACACCTTC.

J is TRBJ1-2 and V is TRBV21-1. TRBV21-1 is given as a pseudogene. The CDR3 consists of 14 residues. The CDR3 here is CASSTRPTEYGYTF. DNA for the CDR3: TGTGCCAGCAGCACAAGACCGACGGAGTATGGCTACACCTTC.

The chain combines TRBV4-3 with TRBJ2-3; 7 bases are a match to TRBD2. The CDR3 has 17 residues. After removal of 0 bases from V and 1 base from J, the junction contained 7 bases not matched to a gene. Germline loops: CDR1 LGHNA, CDR2 YSLEER. This chain's CDR3 is CASSQDQGGSGTDTQYF. DNA of the CDR3: TGCGCCAGCAGCCAAGATCAGGGCGGGAGTGGCACAGATACGCAGTATTTT.

J is TRBJ2-1 and V is TRBV5-1; D is undetermined. V was pared by 1 base and J by 5 bases, with 10 bases between. This CDR3 has 14 residues. Germline values: CDR1 SGHRS, CDR2 YFSETQ. The CDR3 loop reads CASSLLSFDNEQFF. CDR3 DNA: TGCGCCAGCAGCTTGCTATCTTTTGACAATGAGCAGTTCTTC.

The chain combines TRBV29-1 with TRBJ2-3; TRBD1 aligns across 9 bases. V lost 3 bases and J lost 9; bases outside the gene matches: 4. This CDR3 comprises 12 residues. Germline lookup yields CDR1 SQVTM and CDR2 ANQGSEA. CDR3 sequence reads: CSVETGGETQYF. The CDR3 nucleotides read TGCAGCGTTGAGACAGGGGGTGAAACGCAGTATTTT.

The genes are TRBV13 and TRBJ2-6, with a tentative D call TRBD2 (5 bases). The V gene's germline CDR1 is PRHDT and CDR2 FYEKMQ (reference sequence). The CDR3 spans 17 residues. Trimming stripped 0 bases from V and 1 base from J, with 10 bases between. CDR3: CASSLGGKWSGANVLTF. In nucleotides, the CDR3 is TGTGCCAGCAGCTTAGGCGGGAAATGGTCTGGGGCCAACGTCCTGACTTTC.

This chain connects TRBV6-5 to TRBJ2-3; D is possibly TRBD2 (5 bases). V was clipped by 10 bases and J by 0 bases, with 11 bases between them. Germline assignment: CDR1 MNHEY and CDR2 SVGAGI. The CDR3 length is 13 residues. In nucleotides, the CDR3 is TGTGCCACCGGTCGCGGGAGCACAGATACGCAGTATTTT. It encodes CATGRGSTDTQYF.

This chain links TRBV4-2 with TRBJ1-2; D might be TRBD1 (5 bases). The CDR3 is made up of 16 amino acids. Between the trimmed V and J ends, which lost 3 bases and 7 bases, there was a span of 21 bases. Germline loops: CDR1 LGHNA, CDR2 YNFKEQ. The CDR3 loop reads CASSQAGGSSGGGYTF. DNA of the CDR3: TGTGCCAGCAGCCAGGCCGGGGGGTCCTCCGGAGGTGGCTACACCTTC.

The chain couples TRBV30 to TRBJ2-7; 10 nucleotides align to TRBD1. V lost 1 base and J lost 4; bases outside the gene matches: 16. This CDR3 spans 18 amino acids. Germline V gene data show CDR1 as GTSNPN and CDR2 as SVGIG (reference sequence). The CDR3 DNA sequence: TGTGCCTGGAGTGAAAAACTCCTCGACAGGGGGCGTCTGTACGAGCAGTACTTC. Protein sequence: CAWSEKLLDRGRLYEQYF.

For the CDR3, the DNA is TGTGCCAGCAGCTTATTTTTTAGCGGGAGGACAGATACGCAGTATTTT. Its protein is CASSLFFSGRTDTQYF. The chain joins TRBV7-2 to TRBJ2-3; the match to TRBD2 covers 10 bases. The germline V gene encodes CDR1 SGHTA and CDR2 FQGNSA. Losses at the gene ends were 2 bases for V and 3 bases for J; bases not matched to a gene: 5. The CDR3 is 16 residues long.

The chain links TRBV28 to TRBJ1-5, with D possibly TRBD1 on 6 matching bases. Trimming left V 5 bases short and J 5 bases short, with 19 bases between. CDR3 length equals 16 residues. From germline, CDR1 is MDHEN and CDR2 SYDVKM. Here the CDR3 reads CASSPGDTPVDQPQHF. Written as DNA, the CDR3 is TGTGCCAGCAGTCCCGGGGACACCCCGGTGGATCAGCCCCAGCATTTT.

V usage is TRBV7-8 and J usage is TRBJ1-4; unclear D gene. The CDR3 covers 13 residues. In germline, CDR1 is SGHVS, CDR2 FQNEAQ. The V gene lost 5 bases and the J gene lost 10 bases, with 14 bases spanning the gap. The CDR3 nucleotides read TGTGCCAGCAGCCCAGGTCCAATGGTAAAACTGTTTTTT. The encoded protein is CASSPGPMVKLFF.

This chain's CDR3 is CTSRGPPGDQETQYF. The DNA of the CDR3 is TGCACCAGCAGAGGACCACCAGGGGACCAAGAGACCCAGTACTTC. The rearrangement uses TRBV1 and TRBJ2-5; TRBD1 is the table's D call, not checked against the DNA. TRBV1 is tagged as a pseudogene. The CDR3 spans 15 residues.

The DNA of the CDR3 is TGCGCCAGCAGCCAAGATTTCGCACAGGGGAGGCGTCAGCCCCAGCATTTT. It specifies CASSQDFAQGRRQPQHF. The V gene is TRBV4-1, the J gene TRBJ1-5; 7 nucleotides agree with TRBD1. Germline V lookup: CDR1 MGHRA, CDR2 YSYEKL. After removal of 0 bases from V and 6 bases from J, the junction contained 11 bases not matched to a gene. This CDR3 comprises 17 residues.

This clone was detected only once. The chain couples TRBV7-9 to TRBJ1-1; 10 bases are a match to TRBD1. V shed 5 bases and J 11 bases; nucleotides not matched to a gene: 11. Germline V gene sequence: CDR1 SEHNR, CDR2 FQNEAQ (reference sequence). CDR3 length: 14 residues. The chain's CDR3 is CASSPGTGVEEAFF. DNA of the CDR3: TGTGCCAGCAGCCCCGGGACAGGGGTCGAGGAGGCTTTCTTT. Full variable domain (missing parts from reference TRBV7-9 and TRBJ1-1): DTGVSQNPRHKITKRGQNVTFRCDPISEHNRLYWYRQTLGQGPEFLTYFQNEAQLEKSRLLSDRFSAERPKGSFSTLEIQRTEQGDSAMYLCASSPGTGVEEAFFGQGTRLTVV.

This clone is medium-sized (0.01 to 0.1%) within its sample. The chain has TRBV6-4 and TRBJ2-3; 10 bases are a match to TRBD2. The CDR3 sequence is 15 residues long. The junction had 4 bases not matched to a gene; V was cut back by 3 bases and J by 4 bases. Germline V CDR1 and CDR2: MRHNA, SNTAGT. The chain's CDR3 is CASSEAGGPADTQYF. The CDR3 DNA sequence: TGTGCCAGCAGTGAAGCGGGAGGGCCTGCAGATACGCAGTATTTT.

The count of this clone is one. This CDR3 reads CASSNRDRPYEQYF. The CDR3 region has the DNA TGTGCCAGCAGCAACCGGGACAGGCCCTACGAGCAGTACTTC. The chain couples TRBV9 to TRBJ2-7; TRBD1 matches 8 bases. Germline V gives CDR1 SGDLS, CDR2 YYNGEE. The CDR3 is made up of 14 amino acids. Unmatched junction bases numbered 5, after V lost 4 bases and J lost 2 bases.